The clone carrying this TCR beta chain occurred once. The antigen remains undetermined. The sample belongs to a study of identifying expanded T cells in peripheral blood. The study's findings and limits: Differentially abundant clones: roughly 1.3 between replicates, 16.4 at 2 to 3 weeks, 18 to 20 at four. Clone count variance between approximately two-week samples rose with total template count.

Germline values: CDR1 SEHNR, CDR2 FQNEAQ (reference sequence). V gave up 1 base and J gave up 3 bases, with 16 bases separating them. This CDR3 comprises 16 residues. No infections or other immune events were documented during collection. The protocol was immunoSEQ multiplex PCR, while the TCRdb copy is restricted to in-frame clones and leaves out a portion. The sample lists about 83,000 clones, 75% to 90% occurring once. This chain connects TRBV7-9 to TRBJ2-7, with a possible D match to TRBD2 (6 bases). What was sequenced was blood. The clonotype originates from a person aged 18 to 70 in good health. In DNA, the CDR3 is TGTGCCAGCAGCTTAGACCAACTCGGGAGTGGCTACGAGCAGTACTTC. Translating it yields CASSLDQLGSGYEQYF.